This passage covers 29 T cell receptor beta chains from one sample sequenced in a study of blood T cell repertoires in COVID-19. Sequencing was performed with immunoSEQ multiplex PCR; in TCRdb, only in-frame clones are kept and a portion is missing. This sample has about 150,000 clones, with around 82% found just once. The source material was peripheral blood. Receptors originate from a man in his fifties or sixties with acute or convalescent COVID-19.

This sequence joins TRBV5-1 and TRBJ2-1, with a weak D call TRBD1 (6 bases). Trimming shortened V by 0 bases and J by 7 bases, and 11 bases separated the two germline ends. The CDR3 covers 14 residues. The germline gives CDR1 SGHRS, CDR2 YFSETQ. The chain's CDR3 is CASSLAPTGNEQFF. CDR3 in DNA: TGCGCCAGCAGCTTGGCCCCCACAGGGAATGAGCAGTTCTTC.

The gene calls are TRBV15 and TRBJ2-7, with TRBD2 matching 13 bases. The germline CDR1 and CDR2 sequences are LNHNV and YYDKDF (reference sequence). The CDR3 loop spans 15 amino acids. V shed 5 bases and J 5 bases; nucleotides not matched to a gene: 6. CDR3 amino acids: CATSGTSGRADEQYF. The CDR3 region has the DNA TGTGCCACCAGCGGTACTAGCGGGAGGGCCGACGAGCAGTACTTC.

The chain couples TRBV5-1 to TRBJ2-1; 7 positions match TRBD2. Germline V gene data show CDR1 as SGHRS and CDR2 as YFSETQ. CDR3 length: 16 residues. J was trimmed by 5 bases and V by 6 bases; bases with no gene match: 14. CDR3 region: CASTSLGDYRDNEQFF. In nucleotides, the CDR3 is TGCGCCAGCACCTCACTGGGGGACTACCGGGACAATGAGCAGTTCTTC.

This clone turned up a few times. The chain links TRBV6-6 to TRBJ1-2; no firm D call. Germline CDR1 and CDR2: MNHNY and SVGAGI (reference sequence). There are 13 residues in the CDR3. Trimming shortened V by 5 bases and J by 5 bases, and 12 bases separated the two germline ends. The CDR3 loop is CASSNVQLYGYTF. The CDR3 coding sequence is TGTGCCAGCAGTAACGTCCAGTTATATGGCTACACCTTC.

This clone was seen a handful of times. The rearrangement joins TRBV12-2 to TRBJ2-3; TRBD2 is the table's D call and was not checked against the DNA. TRBV12-2 is termed a pseudogene. The CDR3 runs 16 residues. The chain's CDR3 is CASRLRLVSLTDTQYF. CDR3 in DNA: TGTGCAAGTCGCTTGCGACTAGTTAGCCTCACAGATACGCAGTATTTT.

The chain combines TRBV19 with TRBJ1-2; TRBD1 aligns across 7 bases. CDR1 and CDR2 from the germline V gene are LNHDA and SQIVND (reference sequence). The junction had 2 bases not matched to a gene; V was cut back by 1 base and J by 3 bases. The CDR3 is 14 amino acids. The CDR3: CASSIAGTDYGYTF. DNA of the CDR3: TGTGCCAGTAGTATAGCCGGGACAGACTATGGCTACACCTTC.

CDR3 in DNA: TGCAGCGTTGAAGGTACAGGTTTCACAGATACGCAGTATTTT. Translated: CSVEGTGFTDTQYF. The chain has TRBV29-1 and TRBJ2-3; maybe TRBD1 (5 bases). Germline CDR1 reads SQVTM; CDR2 reads ANQGSEA. This CDR3 has 14 amino acids. Trimming removed 1 base from V and 2 bases from J, with 10 bases in between.

With regard to this clone: An end of the junction differs from the germline gene, which may be a read error. The chain carries TRBV12-3 or TRBV12-4 and TRBJ2-7, with TRBD1 as a possible D gene (6 bases). The CDR3 covers 12 residues. The CDR3 region has the DNA TGTGCCAGCAGGACGACAGGCTACGTGCAGTACTTC. Protein: CASRTTGYVQYF.

The rearrangement links TRBV28 to TRBJ1-5; D is unclear. The CDR3 runs to 13 residues. CDR1 is MDHEN and CDR2 is SYDVKM in the germline V gene. V was clipped by 10 bases and J by 6 bases, with 16 bases between them. CDR3 region: CATNSGQSQPQHF. The CDR3 DNA follows: TGTGCCACGAATTCAGGTCAGAGTCAGCCCCAGCATTTT. Full variable domain (rest looked up from reference TRBV28 and TRBJ1-5): DVKVTQSSRYLVKRTGEKVFLECVQDMDHENMFWYRQDPGLGLRLIYFSYDVKMKEKGDIPEGYSVSREKKERFSLILESASTNQTSMYLCATNSGQSQPQHFGDGTRLSIL.

V usage is TRBV7-2 and J usage is TRBJ2-1, with unresolved D. This CDR3 contains 12 residues. Trimming left V 6 bases short and J 9 bases short, with 12 bases between. Germline CDR1 is SGHTA and CDR2 is FQGNSA. The CDR3 nucleotides are TGTGCCAGCAGTATACCGAACGGTGAGCAGTTCTTC. It codes for CASSIPNGEQFF.

The chain employs TRBV2 and TRBJ2-2; TRBD1 is a possible D gene (5 bases). There are 14 residues in the CDR3. Germline V gives CDR1 SNHLY, CDR2 FYNNEI. With 7 bases removed from V and 2 bases from J, the gap between germline ends came to 11 bases. CDR3 region: CASIARANTGELFF. For the CDR3, the DNA is TGTGCCAGCATCGCCAGGGCCAACACCGGGGAGCTGTTTTTT.

This clone was seen only once. The chain carries TRBV7-2 and TRBJ2-1, with 7 bases lining up with TRBD2. CDR1 is SGHTA, CDR2 FQGNSA, per germline. The CDR3 extends over 15 amino acids. Unmatched junction bases numbered 8, after V lost 5 bases and J lost 4 bases. The CDR3 DNA sequence: TGTGCCAGCAGCCCGTGGGAGGGCCCTTACAATGAGCAGTTCTTC. It codes for CASSPWEGPYNEQFF.

The chain employs TRBV2 and TRBJ2-7, with D perhaps TRBD2 (6 bases). V lost 2 bases and J lost 2, with 22 bases in between. The CDR3 runs to 18 residues. The germline gives CDR1 SNHLY, CDR2 FYNNEI. This CDR3 reads CASSENLSSGDAPYEQYF. The CDR3 coding sequence is TGTGCCAGCAGTGAAAACCTTAGCTCGGGGGACGCCCCCTACGAGCAGTACTTC.

There are a few counts of this clone. This chain links TRBV27 with TRBJ1-5; D is perhaps TRBD1 (5 bases). Per the germline V gene, CDR1 is MNHEY and CDR2 is SMNVEV (reference sequence). V lost 4 bases to trimming and J lost 9 bases, with 13 bases between them. The CDR3 loop spans 13 amino acids. The CDR3 spells CASSSPLGGPQHF. The CDR3 region has the DNA TGTGCCAGCAGTTCACCTTTGGGGGGGCCCCAGCATTTT.

This rearrangement joins TRBV6-4 to TRBJ1-2; perhaps TRBD1 as D (6 bases). V lost 7 bases and J 7 bases, leaving 19 bases between the germline ends. This CDR3 comprises 14 residues. Germline CDR1 MRHNA, CDR2 SNTAGT. CDR3 sequence: CASTPGQGIGGYTF. The CDR3, as DNA: TGTGCCAGCACCCCGGGGCAGGGGATAGGTGGCTACACCTTC.

CDR3 DNA: TGTGCCAGCTCACCACCGCCTAGCGCACCCTACGAGCAGTACTTC. Translation gives CASSPPPSAPYEQYF. The chain joins TRBV18 to TRBJ2-7, with D possibly being TRBD2 (6 bases). The CDR3 has 15 amino acids. Deletions cut 0 bases from V and 2 bases from J, with 11 bases between. Germline loops: CDR1 KGHSH, CDR2 LQKENI.

This clone appeared a few times. This sequence joins TRBV15 and TRBJ2-7; D may be TRBD2 (7 bases). This CDR3 contains 14 residues. Germline CDR1 LNHNV, CDR2 YYDKDF (reference sequence). Trimming removed 1 base from V and 3 bases from J, with 10 bases in between. The CDR3 DNA sequence: TGTGCCACCAGCAGAGGCGGGGGCAGCTACGAGCAGTACTTC. As protein: CATSRGGGSYEQYF.

The rearrangement uses TRBV6-1 and TRBJ1-2, with D unclear. Germline CDR1 and CDR2: MNHNS and SASEGT. CDR3 length equals 15 residues. V was trimmed by 2 bases and J by 4 bases, leaving 14 bases between them. The CDR3 region is CASSERGGSAYGYTF. The CDR3 nucleotides are TGTGCCAGCAGTGAACGGGGAGGGAGTGCCTATGGCTACACCTTC.

This clone has a handful of counts. This sequence joins TRBV5-1 and TRBJ2-7, with 12 nucleotides matching TRBD2. V gave up 3 bases and J gave up 6 bases; unmatched junction bases: 10. The CDR3 extends over 16 amino acids. Germline values: CDR1 SGHRS, CDR2 YFSETQ. The CDR3 loop reads CASSSEDKGLAGEQYF. CDR3 sequence (DNA): TGCGCCAGCAGCTCGGAAGATAAGGGACTAGCGGGCGAGCAGTACTTC. The entire variable domain, with the rest obtained from reference TRBV5-1 and TRBJ2-7, is as follows: KAGVTQTPRYLIKTRGQQVTLSCSPISGHRSVSWYQQTPGQGLQFLFEYFSETQRNKGNFPGRFSGRQFSNSRSEMNVSTLELGDSALYLCASSSEDKGLAGEQYFGPGTRLTVT.

The chain combines TRBV2 with TRBJ2-7; TRBD1 matches at 9 bases. The CDR3 runs 13 residues. V trimming: 6 bases; J trimming: 3 bases; junction bases outside the gene matches: 3. Germline values: CDR1 SNHLY, CDR2 FYNNEI. The CDR3 DNA is TGTGCCAGCAGGACAGGGGGGGTCTACGAGCAGTACTTC. Its protein product is CASRTGGVYEQYF.

This chain links TRBV5-1 with TRBJ1-3; 7 bases agree with TRBD1. Germline loops: CDR1 SGHRS, CDR2 YFSETQ. Trimming cost V 5 bases and J 0 bases; bases outside gene matches: 8. CDR3 length: 16 amino acids. CDR3 sequence (DNA): TGCGCCAGCAGTAGGAGGGGGCCCAGCTCTGGAAACACCATATATTTT. Its translation is CASSRRGPSSGNTIYF.

The genes are TRBV3-1 (or the pseudogene TRBV3-2) and TRBJ2-7, with 7 positions matching TRBD1. Germline values: CDR1 LGHDT, CDR2 YNNKEL (reference sequence). Losses at the gene ends were 4 bases for V and 3 bases for J; bases not matched to a gene: 12. CDR3 size: 16 residues. CDR3 in amino acids: CASSLRSDRAYYEQYF. In DNA, the CDR3 is TGTGCCAGCAGCCTAAGATCCGACAGGGCCTACTACGAGCAGTACTTC.

The V call is TRBV5-4, the J call TRBJ2-3, with TRBD1 identical over 8 bases. The CDR3 runs 15 residues. The germline gives CDR1 SGHNT, CDR2 YYREEE (reference sequence). J was trimmed by 4 bases and V by 6 bases; bases with no gene match: 10. CDR3 coding DNA: TGTGCCAGCACTGACAGGGGTGTATTGGCAGATACGCAGTATTTT. It specifies CASTDRGVLADTQYF.

In this sample, this clone turned up a few times. The chain carries TRBV5-4 and TRBJ1-4; D ambiguous. Between the trimmed V and J ends, which lost 2 bases and 6 bases, there was a span of 8 bases. Germline CDR1 SGHNT, CDR2 YYREEE (reference sequence). The CDR3 runs to 13 residues. CDR3 DNA: TGTGCCAGCAGCTTACAGAGTGATGAAAAACTGTTTTTT. Its translation: CASSLQSDEKLFF.

The chain's CDR3 is CASRDLYQETQYF. CDR3 in DNA: TGTGCCAGCAGGGACTTGTACCAAGAGACCCAGTACTTC. V and J are TRBV6-5 and TRBJ2-5; D perhaps matches TRBD2 (5 bases). V shed 6 bases and J shed 0 bases, with 8 bases lying between them. CDR3 size: 13 residues. Per germline, CDR1 MNHEY and CDR2 SVGAGI.

The genes are TRBV7-9 and TRBJ1-2; D remains ambiguous. Germline lookup yields CDR1 SEHNR and CDR2 FQNEAQ (reference sequence). This CDR3 spans 12 amino acids. V lost 5 bases, J lost 6 bases, and 10 bases lay in between. The CDR3 bases are TGTGCCAGCAGCCCCCTCGGGAATGGCTACACCTTC. It is translated as CASSPLGNGYTF.

This chain uses TRBV30 with TRBJ2-1; unclear D gene. Germline V gives CDR1 GTSNPN, CDR2 SVGIG (reference sequence). Trimming took 0 bases from V and 0 from J, leaving 12 bases between them. The CDR3 is made up of 16 amino acids. The CDR3 DNA is TGTGCCTGGAGTGTTGGTGGAAGGAGCTCCTACAATGAGCAGTTCTTC. Protein: CAWSVGGRSSYNEQFF.

This rearrangement joins TRBV7-9 to TRBJ1-1; D may be TRBD1 (6 bases). With 1 base removed from V and 11 bases from J, the gap between germline ends came to 20 bases. The CDR3 is 15 amino acids. The germline V gene has CDR1 SEHNR and CDR2 FQNEAQ (reference sequence). CDR3 region: CASSLGGGGQMKAFF. The CDR3 nucleotides read TGTGCCAGCAGCTTAGGCGGGGGGGGCCAAATGAAGGCTTTCTTT. The variable domain in full, completed from reference TRBV7-9 and TRBJ1-1, reads DTGVSQNPRHKITKRGQNVTFRCDPISEHNRLYWYRQTLGQGPEFLTYFQNEAQLEKSRLLSDRFSAERPKGSFSTLEIQRTEQGDSAMYLCASSLGGGGQMKAFFGQGTRLTVV.

This clone was detected many times. V usage is TRBV10-2 and J usage is TRBJ2-7, with 8 bases lining up with TRBD2. V gave up 6 bases and J gave up 4 bases; unmatched junction bases: 5. The V gene's germline CDR1 is WSHSY and CDR2 SAAADI. The length of the CDR3 is 13 residues. This CDR3 reads CASRTSVVYEQYF. The CDR3 region has the DNA TGCGCCAGCAGGACTAGCGTGGTGTACGAGCAGTACTTC.